Detailed here is one T cell receptor beta chain. Sequenced by immunoSEQ multiplex PCR; TCRdb stores in-frame clones only, minus some. The sample includes some 6,600 clones, about four fifths of them seen just once. This sample is drawn from a study of T cell repertoires in MIS-A myocarditis. Sequencing was carried out using right inferior lung lobe tissue obtained at autopsy. This TCR was sampled from a man between 18 and 29 years old with fulminant myocarditis from multisystem inflammatory syndrome in adults (MIS-A) after COVID-19.

The CDR3 sequence: CASSLSRGQGSNYGYTF. The CDR3 DNA follows: TGTGCCAGCAGTTTATCAAGGGGACAGGGTAGTAACTATGGCTACACCTTC. The chain joins TRBV27 to TRBJ1-2; 9 bases are shared with TRBD1. The CDR3 has 17 residues. The V gene end was trimmed by 0 bases and the J gene end by 1 base; junction bases not matched to a gene: 6. Germline-derived CDR1 and CDR2 are MNHEY and SMNVEV (reference sequence).